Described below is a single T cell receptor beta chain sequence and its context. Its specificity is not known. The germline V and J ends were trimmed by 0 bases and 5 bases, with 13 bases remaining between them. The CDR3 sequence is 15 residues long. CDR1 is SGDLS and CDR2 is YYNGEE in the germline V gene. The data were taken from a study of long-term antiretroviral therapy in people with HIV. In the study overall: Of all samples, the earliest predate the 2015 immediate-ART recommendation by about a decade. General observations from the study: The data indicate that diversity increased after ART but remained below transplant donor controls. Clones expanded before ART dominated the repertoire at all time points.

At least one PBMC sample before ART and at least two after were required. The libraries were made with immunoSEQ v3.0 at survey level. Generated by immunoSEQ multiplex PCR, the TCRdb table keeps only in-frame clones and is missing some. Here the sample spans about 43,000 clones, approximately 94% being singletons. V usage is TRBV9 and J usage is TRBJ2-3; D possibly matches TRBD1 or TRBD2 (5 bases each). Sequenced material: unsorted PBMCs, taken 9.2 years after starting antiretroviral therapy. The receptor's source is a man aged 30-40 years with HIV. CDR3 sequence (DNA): TGTGCCAGCAGCGTAGTAGCAGGGAGCCAAGATACGCAGTATTTT. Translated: CASSVVAGSQDTQYF.